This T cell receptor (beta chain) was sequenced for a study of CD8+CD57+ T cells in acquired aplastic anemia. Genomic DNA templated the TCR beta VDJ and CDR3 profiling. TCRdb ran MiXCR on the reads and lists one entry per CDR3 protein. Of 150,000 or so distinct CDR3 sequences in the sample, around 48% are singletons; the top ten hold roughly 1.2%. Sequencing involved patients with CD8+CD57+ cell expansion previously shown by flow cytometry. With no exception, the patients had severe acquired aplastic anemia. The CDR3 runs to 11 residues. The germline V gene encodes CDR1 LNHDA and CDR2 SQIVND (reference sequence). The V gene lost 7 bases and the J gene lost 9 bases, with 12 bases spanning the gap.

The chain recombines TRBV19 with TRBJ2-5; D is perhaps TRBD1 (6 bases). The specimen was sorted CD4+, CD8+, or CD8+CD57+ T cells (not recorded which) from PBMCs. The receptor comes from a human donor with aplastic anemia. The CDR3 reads CASMKQGSQYF. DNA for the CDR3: TGTGCCAGTATGAAACAGGGTTCCCAGTACTTC.